The 28 T cell receptor beta chains below come from one sample, sequenced in a study of cytomegalovirus exposure and HLA in healthy donors. Repertoires were generated with immunoSEQ multiplex PCR, while TCRdb's copy carries only in-frame clones and drops some. The data show roughly 56,000 clones, more than 80% seen once. Sequenced: PBMCs. The receptors were sampled from a man younger than 35 in good health and CMV-seronegative.

The chain has TRBV4-2 and TRBJ2-1; no firm D call. Germline loops: CDR1 LGHNA, CDR2 YNFKEQ. Trimming stripped 6 bases from V and 0 bases from J, with 9 bases between. The CDR3 has 14 residues. As DNA, the CDR3 is TGTGCCAGCAGGTCTTGGAGCTCCTACAATGAGCAGTTCTTC. Its translation: CASRSWSSYNEQFF.

The chain joins TRBV6-1 to TRBJ2-1; 9 bases line up with TRBD2. V gave up 6 bases and J gave up 10 bases; unmatched junction bases: 13. CDR3 size: 15 residues. Looked up from germline, CDR1 is MNHNS and CDR2 is SASEGT. CDR3 sequence reads: CASSGRTSVIEEQFF. The CDR3 DNA reads as TGTGCCAGCAGCGGGAGGACTAGCGTGATTGAGGAGCAGTTCTTC.

The chain links TRBV9 to TRBJ1-1, with D perhaps TRBD1 (6 bases). Deletions cut 5 bases from V and 3 bases from J, with 17 bases between. Germline V gene sequence: CDR1 SGDLS, CDR2 YYNGEE. The CDR3 length is 15 residues. CDR3 amino acids: CASSFGGQTYTEAFF. In DNA form, the CDR3 reads TGTGCCAGCAGTTTCGGGGGGCAGACATACACTGAAGCTTTCTTT.

The chain combines TRBV4-2 with TRBJ1-3, with D perhaps TRBD1 (5 bases). The germline V gene encodes CDR1 LGHNA and CDR2 YNFKEQ. V lost 0 bases to trimming and J lost 4 bases, with 13 bases between them. The CDR3 has 16 amino acids. CDR3 DNA sequence: TGTGCCAGCAGCCAAGATCGGTGGGGGGTAGGAAACACCATATATTTT. This codes for CASSQDRWGVGNTIYF.

The J gene is TRBJ2-7, the V gene TRBV5-1; TRBD2 matches 7 bases. The CDR3 sequence is 15 residues long. Germline assignment: CDR1 SGHRS and CDR2 YFSETQ. J gave up 0 bases and V 2 bases, and 5 bases lay outside the gene matches. CDR3: CASSLEGGDSYEQYF. The CDR3 DNA is TGCGCCAGCAGCTTAGAGGGAGGGGACTCCTACGAGCAGTACTTC.

The rearrangement joins TRBV9 to TRBJ2-2; TRBD1 aligns across 12 bases. Germline CDR1 reads SGDLS; CDR2 reads YYNGEE. V was clipped by 3 bases and J by 2 bases; unmatched bases: 2. The CDR3 consists of 16 residues. CDR3 residues: CASSAGTGGNTGELFF. In DNA form, the CDR3 reads TGTGCCAGCAGCGCCGGGACAGGGGGCAACACCGGGGAGCTGTTTTTT.

The chain couples TRBV5-1 to TRBJ2-3, with D tentatively TRBD1 (7 bases). The CDR3 has 16 residues. V lost 0 bases, J lost 4 bases, and 15 bases lay in between. CDR1 SGHRS and CDR2 YFSETQ come from the germline V gene. The DNA for the CDR3 is TGCGCCAGCAGCTTGGTAAGACAGGGAGGATCAGATACGCAGTATTTT. Encoded protein: CASSLVRQGGSDTQYF.

The chain recombines TRBV9 with TRBJ2-7, with D hard to call. The germline V gene has CDR1 SGDLS and CDR2 YYNGEE. Trimming shortened V by 0 bases and J by 6 bases, and 10 bases separated the two germline ends. The CDR3 runs to 13 residues. The CDR3 region has the DNA TGTGCCAGCAGCGTAGCTGGAGAAACCGAGCAGTACTTC. Translating gives CASSVAGETEQYF.

This sequence joins TRBV19 and TRBJ1-5; tentatively, D is TRBD1 (5 bases). Germline CDR1 and CDR2: LNHDA and SQIVND (reference sequence). Trimming cost V 3 bases and J 2 bases, with 11 bases left between them. The CDR3 runs 15 residues. CDR3 sequence (DNA): TGTGCCAGTAGTATGTTGGGGGGAGGCAATCAGCCCCAGCATTTT. Amino acid sequence: CASSMLGGGNQPQHF.

The V call is TRBV10-3, the J call TRBJ2-7, with 10 positions matching TRBD2. CDR3 length: 15 amino acids. V was clipped by 4 bases and J by 3 bases; unmatched bases: 6. Germline V gene sequence: CDR1 ENHRY, CDR2 SYGVKD. The CDR3 region has the DNA TGTGCCATCAGTGGAGCTTCTAGCGGGAGCTACGAGCAGTACTTC. Its translation: CAISGASSGSYEQYF.

This rearrangement joins TRBV13 to TRBJ2-7, with TRBD1 as a possible D gene (6 bases). Looked up from germline, CDR1 is PRHDT and CDR2 is FYEKMQ (reference sequence). The CDR3 extends over 16 amino acids. The V end was cut by 5 bases, the J end by 3 bases, with 20 bases between. CDR3 nucleotides: TGTGCCAGCAGCCCGATCCAAACGACAGGTTTCTACGAGCAGTACTTC. Its protein product is CASSPIQTTGFYEQYF. Looking up the rest from reference TRBV13 and TRBJ2-7 gives the full variable domain: AAGVIQSPRHLIKEKRETATLKCYPIPRHDTVYWYQQGPGQDPQFLISFYEKMQSDKGSIPDRFSAQQFSDYHSELNMSSLELGDSALYFCASSPIQTTGFYEQYFGPGTRLTVT.

The count of this clone is one. The chain carries TRBV6-5 and TRBJ2-2; no definite D call. Germline V gene data show CDR1 as MNHEY and CDR2 as SVGAGI. The V and J ends lost 4 bases and 6 bases respectively, with 9 bases between them. There are 13 residues in the CDR3. CDR3 protein: CASSSSLSGELFF. The CDR3, as DNA: TGTGCCAGCAGTTCCTCATTATCCGGGGAGCTGTTTTTT.

V is TRBV9 and J is TRBJ2-3; the D gene is possibly TRBD2 (6 bases). In germline, CDR1 is SGDLS, CDR2 YYNGEE. The V end was cut by 0 bases, the J end by 5 bases, with 13 bases between. The CDR3 extends over 15 amino acids. The CDR3 is CASSVAGGGKDTQYF. CDR3 nucleotide sequence: TGTGCCAGCAGCGTAGCTGGAGGCGGGAAAGATACGCAGTATTTT.

V gene TRBV5-6 combines with J gene TRBJ2-5, with 7 nucleotides matching TRBD2. CDR1 and CDR2 (germline): SGHDT, YYEEEE. The V and J ends lost 0 bases and 5 bases, in that order; junction bases with no gene match: 4. CDR3 length: 14 residues. CDR3 loop: CASSLGAGVETQYF. In DNA form, the CDR3 reads TGTGCCAGCAGCTTGGGGGCGGGAGTCGAGACCCAGTACTTC.

This CDR3 is CASSLAPGLSYEQYF. CDR3 nucleotide sequence: TGTGCCAGCAGCTTAGCCCCGGGTCTTTCCTACGAGCAGTACTTC. This chain links TRBV7-9 with TRBJ2-7; D remains unclear. CDR3 length equals 15 residues. V was shortened by 0 bases and J by 1 base, with 10 bases between the two germline ends. Germline lookup yields CDR1 SEHNR and CDR2 FQNEAQ (reference sequence).

The chain is built from TRBV15 and TRBJ1-3; 7 bases agree with TRBD1. V gave up 3 bases and J gave up 4 bases; unmatched junction bases: 9. CDR3 size: 16 residues. CDR1 and CDR2 (germline): LNHNV, YYDKDF (reference sequence). The CDR3 region is CATSSDRDSMGNTIYF. In nucleotides, the CDR3 is TGTGCCACCAGCAGTGATAGGGACAGCATGGGAAACACCATATATTTT.

This chain uses TRBV6-5 with TRBJ2-3; possibly TRBD1 for D (5 bases). This CDR3 contains 13 residues. The V end lost 7 bases, the J end lost 2 bases, and 10 bases lay between the germline ends. Per the germline V gene, CDR1 is MNHEY and CDR2 is SVGAGI. CDR3 loop: CASKGLDTDTQYF. CDR3 sequence (DNA): TGTGCCAGCAAGGGGCTCGACACAGATACGCAGTATTTT.

The V call is TRBV28, the J call TRBJ2-7; perhaps TRBD2 as D (7 bases). CDR1 and CDR2 (germline): MDHEN, SYDVKM. This CDR3 has 15 amino acids. V gave up 6 bases and J gave up 1 base, with 16 bases separating them. CDR3 sequence (DNA): TGTGCCAGCAGCCCCCCACAGGGAGGGTCCTACGAGCAGTACTTC. Its translation is CASSPPQGGSYEQYF.

V and J are TRBV5-1 and TRBJ2-7; D perhaps matches TRBD1 (5 bases). The germline CDR1 and CDR2 sequences are SGHRS and YFSETQ. V was pared by 6 bases and J by 2 bases, with 12 bases between. This CDR3 spans 13 amino acids. CDR3 nucleotide sequence: TGCGCCAGCAACACCATGGACACCTACGAGCAGTACTTC. Protein sequence: CASNTMDTYEQYF.

V is TRBV5-6 and J is TRBJ1-1; D is perhaps TRBD1 (6 bases). CDR1 is SGHDT, CDR2 YYEEEE, per germline. Between the trimmed V and J ends, which lost 4 bases and 3 bases, there was a span of 7 bases. This CDR3 comprises 12 residues. CDR3 bases: TGTGCCAGCAGCCAGGGGTACACTGAAGCTTTCTTT. As protein: CASSQGYTEAFF.

V and J are TRBV4-3 and TRBJ2-7, with D perhaps matching TRBD2 (6 bases). The CDR3 length is 16 residues. CDR1 LGHNA and CDR2 YSLEER come from the germline V gene. The V end was cut by 0 bases, the J end by 0 bases, with 12 bases between. In DNA, the CDR3 is TGCGCCAGCAGCCAAGATGTAACTAGCAACTCCTACGAGCAGTACTTC. This sequence encodes CASSQDVTSNSYEQYF.

This chain uses TRBV7-2 with TRBJ2-2; 10 nucleotides align to TRBD2. From germline, CDR1 is SGHTA and CDR2 FQGNSA. Trimming removed 4 bases from V and 3 bases from J; junction bases left unmatched: 8. The CDR3 loop spans 17 amino acids. The CDR3 DNA reads as TGTGCCAGCAGCTATTTCCTAGCGGGAGTTCACACCGGGGAGCTGTTTTTT. This codes for CASSYFLAGVHTGELFF.

The chain carries TRBV28 and TRBJ2-7, with TRBD2 matching over 15 bases. V lost 2 bases to trimming and J lost 7 bases; unmatched junction nucleotides: 9. The length of the CDR3 is 17 residues. Germline assignment: CDR1 MDHEN and CDR2 SYDVKM. For the CDR3, the DNA is TGTGCCAGCAGTTTAGGACTAGCGGGAGGGAAGGGGAGGGAGCAGTACTTC. This translates into CASSLGLAGGKGREQYF.

The chain joins TRBV6-5 to TRBJ2-3, with D maybe TRBD1 (6 bases). The germline gives CDR1 MNHEY, CDR2 SVGAGI. The V end lost 10 bases, the J end lost 5 bases, and 22 bases lay between the germline ends. The CDR3 consists of 15 residues. The CDR3 DNA reads as TGTGCCACTCGCAAGACGTGGGGGCCGGTAGATACGCAGTATTTT. It codes for CATRKTWGPVDTQYF.

As to this clone: The junction departs from the called germline gene at one end, perhaps through a read error. The chain uses TRBV28 and TRBJ2-7, with TRBD1 matching over 9 bases. The CDR3 consists of 11 residues. Germline loops: CDR1 MDHEN, CDR2 SYDVKM. CDR3 residues: CASSPGTGFNF. For the CDR3, the DNA is TGTGCCAGCAGTCCGGGGACAGGGTTTAACTTC.

The table lists this clone with a few counts. The rearrangement links TRBV9 to TRBJ2-1, with D possibly matching TRBD2 (6 bases). This CDR3 region has 15 residues. Between the trimmed V and J ends, which lost 0 bases and 2 bases, there was a span of 9 bases. Per germline, CDR1 SGDLS and CDR2 YYNGEE. CDR3 loop: CASSVVRDPYNEQFF. Written as DNA, the CDR3 is TGTGCCAGCAGCGTAGTGCGGGACCCCTACAATGAGCAGTTCTTC. Using reference TRBV9 and TRBJ2-1 for the parts outside the CDR3, the full variable domain is DSGVTQTPKHLITATGQRVTLRCSPRSGDLSVYWYQQSLDQGLQFLIQYYNGEERAKGNILERFSAQQFPDLHSELNLSSLELGDSALYFCASSVVRDPYNEQFFGPGTRLTVL.

The chain recombines TRBV6-5 with TRBJ2-7; D is unclear. There are 11 residues in the CDR3. V was pared by 7 bases and J by 1 base, with 5 bases between. Germline V gene data show CDR1 as MNHEY and CDR2 as SVGAGI. For the CDR3, the DNA is TGTGCCAGCACAGGTTCCTACGAGCAGTACTTC. It is translated as CASTGSYEQYF.

The gene calls are TRBV5-4 and TRBJ2-5, with D maybe TRBD1 (5 bases). This CDR3 is 13 amino acids long. Per germline, CDR1 SGHNT and CDR2 YYREEE (reference sequence). Trimming cost V 4 bases and J 2 bases, with 9 bases left between them. The CDR3 is CASSLQVQETQYF. The CDR3 DNA sequence: TGTGCCAGCAGCCTACAGGTTCAAGAGACCCAGTACTTC.